The 3 T cell receptor beta chains given below trace back to one sample, sequenced in a study of blood T cell repertoires in COVID-19. Data came from immunoSEQ multiplex PCR; TCRdb stores just in-frame clones and leaves some out. This sample has over 200,000 clones, with roughly nine tenths found just once. The sample was PBMCs or T cells enriched from blood (not recorded which). The origin of the receptors is a human donor in a cohort exposed to, infected with or recovered from COVID-19 (not recorded which). The donor label of this sample is uncertain.

This chain links TRBV10-1 with TRBJ1-5; D gene unclear. Between the trimmed V and J ends, which lost 0 bases and 1 base, there was a span of 7 bases. The length of the CDR3 is 15 residues. The germline V gene encodes CDR1 WNHNN and CDR2 SYGVQD (reference sequence). CDR3 loop: CASSESHLSNQPQHF. The CDR3 nucleotides are TGCGCCAGCAGTGAGTCCCACTTAAGCAATCAGCCCCAGCATTTT.

The gene calls are TRBV11-1 and TRBJ2-6, with 7 bases aligning to TRBD2. CDR1 and CDR2 (germline): SGHAT, FQDESV (reference sequence). Trimming removed 5 bases from V and 1 base from J; junction bases left unmatched: 5. This CDR3 region has 16 residues. The CDR3 loop is CASSPQGGSGANVLTF. The CDR3 DNA sequence: TGTGCCAGCAGCCCCCAGGGAGGGTCTGGGGCCAACGTCCTGACTTTC.

For this clone: The junction does not match germline at one end; this may be a read error. The chain recombines TRBV3-1 (or the pseudogene TRBV3-2) with TRBJ2-5; 8 positions match TRBD1. Germline V gene data show CDR1 as LGHDT and CDR2 as YNNKEL (reference sequence). The CDR3 covers 15 residues. CDR3 in amino acids: CASSQVRRQGAPRDF. The CDR3 nucleotides are TGTGCCAGCAGCCAAGTGCGGCGGCAGGGGGCCCCCAGGGACTTC.